The 13 T cell receptor beta chains in this list originate from one sample, sequenced in a study of blood T cell repertoires in COVID-19. Profiling relied on immunoSEQ multiplex PCR, and the TCRdb table lists in-frame clones only, not all of them. The sample records 13,000 to 15,000 clones, 75% to 90% being singletons. The source material was peripheral blood. Source of these receptors: a man in his forties with active or convalescent COVID-19.

A few counts support this clone. This chain joins TRBV2 and TRBJ1-6; maybe TRBD1 (5 bases). Trimming stripped 5 bases from V and 1 base from J, with 12 bases between. This CDR3 is 16 amino acids long. Germline CDR1 reads SNHLY; CDR2 reads FYNNEI. The DNA of the CDR3 is TGTGCCAGCAGTTCCCTTGGGACTTCCTATAATTCACCCCTCCACTTT. It yields the protein CASSSLGTSYNSPLHF.

This chain uses TRBV6-2 or TRBV6-3 with TRBJ1-2; 10 nucleotides line up with TRBD1. The ends lost 4 bases at V and 0 bases at J; junction bases unmatched: 11. CDR1 is MNHEY, CDR2 SVGEGT, per germline. CDR3 size: 18 residues. The CDR3, as DNA: TGTGCCAGCAGTTCCCCTTCGGGACAGGGGATTGCTAACTATGGCTACACCTTC. Amino acids: CASSSPSGQGIANYGYTF.

The chain recombines TRBV7-9 with TRBJ1-5; perhaps TRBD1 as D (5 bases). This CDR3 is 14 amino acids long. V lost 5 bases, J lost 2 bases, and 10 bases lay in between. CDR1 and CDR2 from the germline V gene are SEHNR and FQNEAQ (reference sequence). The CDR3 loop is CASSGGYGNQPQHF. The CDR3 nucleotides are TGTGCCAGCAGCGGGGGGTATGGCAATCAGCCCCAGCATTTT.

This chain links TRBV5-1 with TRBJ2-7, with a weak D call TRBD2 (5 bases). V was pared by 0 bases and J by 2 bases, with 12 bases between. The CDR3 extends over 15 amino acids. Per the germline V gene, CDR1 is SGHRS and CDR2 is YFSETQ. CDR3 sequence (DNA): TGCGCCAGCAGCTTGGGGCGACTATTAACCTACGAGCAGTACTTC. Protein sequence: CASSLGRLLTYEQYF.

The gene calls are TRBV7-9 and TRBJ1-6; D is ambiguous. The CDR3 covers 14 residues. Germline CDR1 is SEHNR and CDR2 is FQNEAQ (reference sequence). The V gene lost 1 base and the J gene lost 7 bases, with 8 bases spanning the gap. The DNA of the CDR3 is TGTGCCAGCAGCTTAGGGGTGGGCAATTCACCCCTCCACTTT. Encoded protein: CASSLGVGNSPLHF.

The count of this clone is one. The chain is built from TRBV3-1 (or the pseudogene TRBV3-2) and TRBJ1-6; D perhaps matches TRBD1 (5 bases). The CDR3 runs 14 residues. The V end lost 4 bases, the J end lost 7 bases, and 11 bases lay between the germline ends. Germline V lookup: CDR1 LGHDT, CDR2 YNNKEL (reference sequence). The CDR3 nucleotides are TGTGCCAGCAGCCGTCGGACAAGCAATTCACCCCTCCACTTT. Translation: CASSRRTSNSPLHF.

The V gene is TRBV2, the J gene TRBJ2-4; D is ambiguous. Germline V CDR1 and CDR2: SNHLY, FYNNEI. The CDR3 runs 15 residues. V was cut by 4 bases and J by 5 bases, with 15 bases left in between. This CDR3 is CASSGFLASQNIQYF. The CDR3 region has the DNA TGTGCCAGCAGTGGGTTCCTCGCGTCGCAAAACATTCAGTACTTC.

This clone was picked up a small number of times. V usage is TRBV27 and J usage is TRBJ2-6; TRBD2 agrees at 10 bases. With 5 bases clipped from V and 2 bases from J, the junction kept 3 bases outside the gene matches. CDR1 is MNHEY, CDR2 SMNVEV, per germline (reference sequence). CDR3 length equals 16 residues. CDR3 DNA sequence: TGTGCCAGCAGTCTCACTAGCGGGGCTGGGGCCAACGTCCTGACTTTC. It encodes CASSLTSGAGANVLTF.

The chain links TRBV6-5 to TRBJ1-6, with 8 nucleotides matching TRBD1. CDR3 length: 12 residues. With 5 bases clipped from V and 10 bases from J, the junction kept 1 base outside the gene matches. Germline V lookup: CDR1 MNHEY, CDR2 SVGAGI. This CDR3 is CASSRQGSPLHF. The DNA of the CDR3 is TGTGCCAGCAGTCGACAGGGGTCACCCCTCCACTTT.

The chain joins TRBV29-1 to TRBJ2-1; D may be TRBD1 (6 bases). The CDR3 sequence is 18 residues long. Trimming cost V 4 bases and J 0 bases, with 22 bases left between them. Germline V gene lookup returns CDR1 SQVTM and CDR2 ANQGSEA. CDR3 sequence (DNA): TGCAGCGTTGCAGGGGTCCCAACTCTTCCTGACTCCTACAATGAGCAGTTCTTC. It is translated as CSVAGVPTLPDSYNEQFF.

V gene TRBV5-1 combines with J gene TRBJ1-2; TRBD1 matches at 8 bases. The CDR3 extends over 14 amino acids. The germline CDR1 and CDR2 sequences are SGHRS and YFSETQ. V trimming: 0 bases; J trimming: 6 bases; junction bases outside the gene matches: 4. In DNA, the CDR3 is TGCGCCAGCAGCTTGGCCCTGACAGGGGATGGCTACACCTTC. It specifies CASSLALTGDGYTF. Looking up the rest from reference TRBV5-1 and TRBJ1-2 gives the full variable domain: KAGVTQTPRYLIKTRGQQVTLSCSPISGHRSVSWYQQTPGQGLQFLFEYFSETQRNKGNFPGRFSGRQFSNSRSEMNVSTLELGDSALYLCASSLALTGDGYTFGSGTRLTVV.

This chain joins TRBV5-1 and TRBJ2-7; D might be TRBD1 (5 bases). The CDR3 has 13 amino acids. Germline V CDR1 and CDR2: SGHRS, YFSETQ. V lost 2 bases to trimming and J lost 3 bases, with 9 bases between them. The CDR3 region has the DNA TGCGCCAGCAGCTTAAACAGGATCTACGAGCAGTACTTC. Its translation: CASSLNRIYEQYF.

This clone was seen a few times. The chain recombines TRBV12-3 or TRBV12-4 with TRBJ2-7, with D perhaps matching TRBD1 (6 bases). The V end lost 8 bases, the J end lost 2 bases, and 13 bases lay between the germline ends. This CDR3 has 13 amino acids. The DNA of the CDR3 is TGTGCCAGCGGCCAGGGGTTCCCCTACGAGCAGTACTTC. Protein product: CASGQGFPYEQYF.